These 12 T cell receptor beta chains share one sample of origin, sequenced in a study of blood T cell repertoires in COVID-19. Clones were sequenced by immunoSEQ multiplex PCR, and TCRdb holds only the in-frame ones, with some missing. The sample carries 25,000 to 40,000 clones, 65% to 90% recorded once. The sequenced sample consisted of peripheral blood. The origin of the receptors is a woman aged 60 to 75 with active COVID-19.

The chain has TRBV5-1 and TRBJ2-6; TRBD2 is a possible D gene (6 bases). Germline V gene data show CDR1 as SGHRS and CDR2 as YFSETQ. This CDR3 is 16 amino acids long. V dropped 3 bases and J dropped 0 bases, with 10 bases sitting between them. The CDR3 coding sequence is TGCGCCAGCAGCTCGGGGGATTACTCTGGGGCCAACGTCCTGACTTTC. Protein product: CASSSGDYSGANVLTF. The entire variable domain, with the rest obtained from reference TRBV5-1 and TRBJ2-6, is as follows: KAGVTQTPRYLIKTRGQQVTLSCSPISGHRSVSWYQQTPGQGLQFLFEYFSETQRNKGNFPGRFSGRQFSNSRSEMNVSTLELGDSALYLCASSSGDYSGANVLTFGAGSRLTVL.

V is TRBV10-3 and J is TRBJ1-6, with D perhaps matching TRBD1 (5 bases). The CDR3 contains 14 residues. CDR1 is ENHRY, CDR2 SYGVKD, per germline. The V end was cut by 6 bases, the J end by 5 bases, with 11 bases between. CDR3 sequence (DNA): TGTGCCATCAGCCTCAGGGAGGATAATTCACCCCTCCACTTT. This gives the protein CAISLREDNSPLHF.

This clone appeared a few times. This chain links TRBV4-2 with TRBJ1-2; TRBD1 aligns across 7 bases. Germline assignment: CDR1 LGHNA and CDR2 YNFKEQ. The trim removed 1 base at V and 7 bases at J, leaving 6 bases unmatched. The CDR3 spans 14 residues. CDR3 sequence reads: CASSQGQGVGGYTF. In DNA, the CDR3 is TGTGCCAGCAGCCAAGGACAGGGAGTCGGTGGCTACACCTTC.

This chain connects TRBV30 to TRBJ2-1; D is possibly TRBD2 (5 bases). V gave up 0 bases and J gave up 10 bases, with 13 bases separating them. The CDR3 extends over 13 amino acids. Germline assignment: CDR1 GTSNPN and CDR2 SVGIG (reference sequence). The CDR3 here is CAWSVAVPGEQFF. As DNA, the CDR3 is TGTGCCTGGAGTGTAGCGGTGCCGGGGGAGCAGTTCTTC.

The chain employs TRBV7-3 and TRBJ2-7; TRBD1 is a possible D gene (6 bases). Looked up from germline, CDR1 is SGHTA and CDR2 is FQGTGA. Trimming cost V 3 bases and J 6 bases, with 12 bases left between them. The CDR3 totals 13 residues. This chain's CDR3 is CASSFTTGSEQYF. The CDR3 DNA reads TGTGCCAGCAGCTTTACCACAGGGAGCGAGCAGTACTTC. The full variable domain, its missing parts supplied by reference TRBV7-3 and TRBJ2-7, is GAGVSQTPSNKVTEKGKYVELRCDPISGHTALYWYRQSLGQGPEFLIYFQGTGAADDSGLPNDRFFAVRPEGSVSTLKIQRTERGDSAVYLCASSFTTGSEQYFGPGTRLTVT.

This chain uses TRBV7-6 with TRBJ2-1; possibly TRBD2 for D (5 bases). The CDR3 loop spans 16 amino acids. From germline, CDR1 is SGHVS and CDR2 FNYEAQ. V dropped 1 base and J dropped 0 bases, with 10 bases sitting between them. CDR3 coding DNA: TGTGCCAGCAGCTTAGGAGGGTACAGCTCCTACAATGAGCAGTTCTTC. As protein: CASSLGGYSSYNEQFF.

The chain has TRBV7-6 and TRBJ1-6; D remains ambiguous. The CDR3 sequence is 15 residues long. In germline, CDR1 is SGHVS, CDR2 FNYEAQ. V lost 1 base to trimming and J lost 7 bases, with 11 bases between them. CDR3 protein: CASSLGRTGNSPLHF. Written as DNA, the CDR3 is TGTGCCAGCAGCTTAGGCCGGACGGGGAATTCACCCCTCCACTTT.

V is TRBV2 and J is TRBJ1-1; 8 bases fit TRBD1. Germline V gene sequence: CDR1 SNHLY, CDR2 FYNNEI. The CDR3 consists of 15 residues. The V gene end was trimmed by 6 bases and the J gene end by 5 bases; junction bases not matched to a gene: 11. The CDR3 is CASSKNRGEVTEAFF. The CDR3 region has the DNA TGTGCCAGCAGCAAAAACAGGGGGGAAGTAACTGAAGCTTTCTTT. The whole variable domain, remainder taken from reference TRBV2 and TRBJ1-1, is EPEVTQTPSHQVTQMGQEVILRCVPISNHLYFYWYRQILGQKVEFLVSFYNNEISEKSEIFDDQFSVERPDGSNFTLKIRSTKLEDSAMYFCASSKNRGEVTEAFFGQGTRLTVV.

This clone has just one count. The chain is built from TRBV5-6 and TRBJ2-7; TRBD1 is a possible D gene (5 bases). Trimming stripped 2 bases from V and 7 bases from J, with 10 bases between. This CDR3 has 12 residues. CDR1 SGHDT and CDR2 YYEEEE come from the germline V gene. The CDR3 here is CASSLLQEEQYF. The DNA of the CDR3 is TGTGCCAGCAGCTTACTACAGGAAGAGCAGTACTTC.

The J gene is TRBJ1-1, the V gene TRBV5-1; a possible D gene is TRBD1 (5 bases). Germline V gene lookup returns CDR1 SGHRS and CDR2 YFSETQ. Trimming removed 5 bases at V and 0 bases at J, with 17 bases between. The CDR3 runs to 16 residues. The CDR3 nucleotides read TGCGCCAGCAGGATGGTGGGGGGAGAAGTGAACACTGAAGCTTTCTTT. It is translated as CASRMVGGEVNTEAFF.

The V call is TRBV28, the J call TRBJ1-1; D is ambiguous. V shed 3 bases and J shed 3 bases, with 17 bases lying between them. The germline CDR1 and CDR2 sequences are MDHEN and SYDVKM. The CDR3 sequence is 16 residues long. The CDR3 region is CASSFGVAPRDTEAFF. CDR3 DNA sequence: TGTGCCAGCAGTTTCGGGGTAGCTCCAAGGGACACTGAAGCTTTCTTT.

The V and J genes are TRBV18 and TRBJ2-1, with 8 positions matching TRBD1. This CDR3 is 17 amino acids long. Germline V gene data show CDR1 as KGHSH and CDR2 as LQKENI. V lost 6 bases and J lost 5; bases outside the gene matches: 15. The CDR3 spells CASSRNPRQGPNNEQFF. CDR3 DNA: TGTGCCAGCTCGCGCAACCCTAGACAGGGGCCCAACAATGAGCAGTTCTTC. Supplemented by reference TRBV18 and TRBJ2-1, the full variable domain reads NAGVMQNPRHLVRRRGQEARLRCSPMKGHSHVYWYRQLPEEGLKFMVYLQKENIIDESGMPKERFSAEFPKEGPSILRIQQVVRGDSAAYFCASSRNPRQGPNNEQFFGPGTRLTVL.